This T cell receptor (beta chain) came from a study of T cell responses to AZD1222 COVID-19 vaccine. For this clone: Its antigen is not identified.

Study conclusions and caveats: Repertoire collection took place solely once the T cell response had peaked. Among AZD1222 vaccinees, only 5 or 6 were seropositive at baseline. Elevations in Spike-specific TCR breadth and depth followed administration of two AZD1222 doses.

Profiled with immunoSEQ multiplex PCR; TCRdb holds only in-frame clones, not every one. The repertoire includes approximately 94,000 clones, around 90% of them detected once, and more than 1.5% sits in the top ten. With 0 bases removed from V and 3 bases from J, the gap between germline ends came to 13 bases. Germline values: CDR1 SGHDT, CDR2 YYEEEE. The CDR3 runs to 15 residues. The sequencing used peripheral blood, collected on day 0 of AZD1222 vaccination. V gene TRBV5-6 combines with J gene TRBJ2-7, with D perhaps matching TRBD1 (6 bases). This clonotype originated in an adult in good health. CDR3 sequence reads: CASSLETGTYYEQYF. For the CDR3, the DNA is TGTGCCAGCAGCTTGGAGACAGGAACCTACTACGAGCAGTACTTC.